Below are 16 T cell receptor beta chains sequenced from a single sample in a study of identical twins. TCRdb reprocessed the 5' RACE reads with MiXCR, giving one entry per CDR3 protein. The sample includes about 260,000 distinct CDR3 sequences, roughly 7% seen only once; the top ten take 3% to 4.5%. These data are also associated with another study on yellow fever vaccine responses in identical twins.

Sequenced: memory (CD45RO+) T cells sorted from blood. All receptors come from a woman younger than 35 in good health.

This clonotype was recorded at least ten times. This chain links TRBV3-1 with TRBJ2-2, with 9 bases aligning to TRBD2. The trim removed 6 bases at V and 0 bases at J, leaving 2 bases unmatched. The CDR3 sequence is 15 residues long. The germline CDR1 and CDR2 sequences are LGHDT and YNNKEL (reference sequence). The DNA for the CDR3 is TGTGCCAGCAGGCTAGCGGGAACGAACACCGGGGAGCTGTTTTTT. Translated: CASRLAGTNTGELFF.

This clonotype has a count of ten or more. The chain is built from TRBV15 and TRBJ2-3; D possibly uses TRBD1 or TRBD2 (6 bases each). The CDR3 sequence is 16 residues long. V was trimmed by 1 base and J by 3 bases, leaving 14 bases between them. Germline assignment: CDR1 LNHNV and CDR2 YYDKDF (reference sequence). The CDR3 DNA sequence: TGTGCCACCAGCAGAGCGGGGGCTTCACCAACAGATACGCAGTATTTT. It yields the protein CATSRAGASPTDTQYF.

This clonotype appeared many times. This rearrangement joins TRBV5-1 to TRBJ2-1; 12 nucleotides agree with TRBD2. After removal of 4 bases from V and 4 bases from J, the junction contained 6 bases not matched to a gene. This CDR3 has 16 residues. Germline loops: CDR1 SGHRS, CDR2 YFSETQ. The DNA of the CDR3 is TGCGCCAGCAGCCCCCAGACTAGCGGGGGTTACAATGAGCAGTTCTTC. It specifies CASSPQTSGGYNEQFF. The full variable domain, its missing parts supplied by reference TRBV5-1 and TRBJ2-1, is KAGVTQTPRYLIKTRGQQVTLSCSPISGHRSVSWYQQTPGQGLQFLFEYFSETQRNKGNFPGRFSGRQFSNSRSEMNVSTLELGDSALYLCASSPQTSGGYNEQFFGPGTRLTVL.

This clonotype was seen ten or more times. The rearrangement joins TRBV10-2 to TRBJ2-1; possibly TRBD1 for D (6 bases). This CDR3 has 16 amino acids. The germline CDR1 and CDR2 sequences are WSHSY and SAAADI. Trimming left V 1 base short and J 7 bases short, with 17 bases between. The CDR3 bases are TGCGCCAGCAGTGAGTTTCGACAGGCGCCTCCGAATGAGCAGTTCTTC. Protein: CASSEFRQAPPNEQFF.

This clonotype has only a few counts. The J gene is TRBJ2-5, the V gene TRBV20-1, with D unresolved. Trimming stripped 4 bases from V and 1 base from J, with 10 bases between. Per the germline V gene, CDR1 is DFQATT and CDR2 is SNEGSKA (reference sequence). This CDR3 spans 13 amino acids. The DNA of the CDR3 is TGCAGTGCTACTGAGAGATTCCAAGAGACCCAGTACTTC. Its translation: CSATERFQETQYF.

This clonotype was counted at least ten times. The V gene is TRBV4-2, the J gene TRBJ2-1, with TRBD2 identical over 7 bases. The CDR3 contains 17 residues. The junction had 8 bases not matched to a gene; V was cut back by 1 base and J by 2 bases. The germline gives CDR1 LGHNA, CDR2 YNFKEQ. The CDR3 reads CASSQALAEGAYNEQFF. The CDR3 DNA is TGTGCCAGCAGCCAAGCCCTAGCGGAGGGAGCCTACAATGAGCAGTTCTTC.

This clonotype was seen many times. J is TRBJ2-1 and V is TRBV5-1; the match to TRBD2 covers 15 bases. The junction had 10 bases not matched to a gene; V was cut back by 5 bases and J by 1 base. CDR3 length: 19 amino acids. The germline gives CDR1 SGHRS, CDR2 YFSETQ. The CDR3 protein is CASRYRGTSGRSSYNEQFF. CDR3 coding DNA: TGCGCCAGCAGATATCGGGGGACTAGCGGGAGGTCTTCCTACAATGAGCAGTTCTTC.

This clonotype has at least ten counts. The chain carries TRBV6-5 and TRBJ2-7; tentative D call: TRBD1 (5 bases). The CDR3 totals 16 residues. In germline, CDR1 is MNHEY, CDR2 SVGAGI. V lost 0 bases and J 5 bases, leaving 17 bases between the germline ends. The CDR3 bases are TGTGCCAGCAGTTACTCAGGTTTCAGGGCGGACCACGAGCAGTACTTC. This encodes CASSYSGFRADHEQYF.

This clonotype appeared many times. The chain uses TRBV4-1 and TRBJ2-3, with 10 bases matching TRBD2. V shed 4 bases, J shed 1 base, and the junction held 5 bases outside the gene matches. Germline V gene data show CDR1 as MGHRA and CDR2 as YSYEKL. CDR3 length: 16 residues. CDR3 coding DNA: TGCGCCAGCAGCCCCCTAGCGGGGGTGGGCACAGATACGCAGTATTTT. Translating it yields CASSPLAGVGTDTQYF.

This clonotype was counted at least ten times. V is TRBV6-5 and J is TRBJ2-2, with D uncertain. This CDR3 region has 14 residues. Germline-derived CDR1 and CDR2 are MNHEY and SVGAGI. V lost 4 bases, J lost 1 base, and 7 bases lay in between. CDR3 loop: CASSFTMNTGELFF. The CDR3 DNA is TGTGCCAGCAGTTTCACTATGAACACCGGGGAGCTGTTTTTT.

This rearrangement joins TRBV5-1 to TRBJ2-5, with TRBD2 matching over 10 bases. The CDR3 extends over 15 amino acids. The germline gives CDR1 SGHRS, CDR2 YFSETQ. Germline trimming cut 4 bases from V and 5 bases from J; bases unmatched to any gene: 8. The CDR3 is CASSTRTSGDETQYF. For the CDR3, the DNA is TGCGCCAGCAGCACCCGGACTAGCGGAGACGAGACCCAGTACTTC. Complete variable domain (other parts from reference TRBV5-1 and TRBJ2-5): KAGVTQTPRYLIKTRGQQVTLSCSPISGHRSVSWYQQTPGQGLQFLFEYFSETQRNKGNFPGRFSGRQFSNSRSEMNVSTLELGDSALYLCASSTRTSGDETQYFGPGTRLLVL.

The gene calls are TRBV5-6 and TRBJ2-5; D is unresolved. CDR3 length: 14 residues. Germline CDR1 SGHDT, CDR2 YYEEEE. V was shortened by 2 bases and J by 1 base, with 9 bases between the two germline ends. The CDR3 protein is CASSFGWGQETQYF. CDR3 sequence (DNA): TGTGCCAGCAGCTTCGGGTGGGGCCAAGAGACCCAGTACTTC. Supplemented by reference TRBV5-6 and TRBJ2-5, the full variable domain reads DAGVTQSPTHLIKTRGQQVTLRCSPKSGHDTVSWYQQALGQGPQFIFQYYEEEERQRGNFPDRFSGHQFPNYSSELNVNALLLGDSALYLCASSFGWGQETQYFGPGTRLLVL.

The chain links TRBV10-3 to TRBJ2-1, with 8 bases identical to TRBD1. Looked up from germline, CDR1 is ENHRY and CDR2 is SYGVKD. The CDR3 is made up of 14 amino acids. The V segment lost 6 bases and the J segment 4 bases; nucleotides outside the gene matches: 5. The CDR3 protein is CAIRSGTGYNEQFF. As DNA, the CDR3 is TGTGCCATCAGGTCCGGGACAGGATACAATGAGCAGTTCTTC.

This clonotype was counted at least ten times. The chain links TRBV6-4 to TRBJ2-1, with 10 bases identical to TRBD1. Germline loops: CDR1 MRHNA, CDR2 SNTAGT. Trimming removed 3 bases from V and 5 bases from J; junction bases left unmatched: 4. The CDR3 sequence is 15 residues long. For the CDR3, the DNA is TGTGCCAGCAGTGAAGGGACAGGGGACAACAATGAGCAGTTCTTC. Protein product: CASSEGTGDNNEQFF.

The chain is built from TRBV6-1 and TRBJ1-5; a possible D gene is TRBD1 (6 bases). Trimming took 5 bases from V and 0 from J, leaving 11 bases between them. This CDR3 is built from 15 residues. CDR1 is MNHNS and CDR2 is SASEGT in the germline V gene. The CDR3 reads CASSRGQHSNQPQHF. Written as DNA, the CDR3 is TGTGCCAGCAGTAGAGGACAGCATAGCAATCAGCCCCAGCATTTT.

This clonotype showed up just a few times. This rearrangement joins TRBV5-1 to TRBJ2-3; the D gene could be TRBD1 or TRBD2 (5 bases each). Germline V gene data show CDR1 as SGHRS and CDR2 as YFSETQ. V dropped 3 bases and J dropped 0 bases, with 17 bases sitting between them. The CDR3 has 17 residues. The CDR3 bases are TGCGCCAGCAGCTGGGGGACGACAGAGCGGAGCACAGATACGCAGTATTTT. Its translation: CASSWGTTERSTDTQYF.